This TCR beta chain was sequenced in a study of blood T cell repertoires in COVID-19. Study at large: Sources were T cells, B-cell-depleted T cells, or PBMCs; the material itself was cDNA or gDNA.

Germline values: CDR1 SGHTA, CDR2 FQGNSA. The CDR3 covers 14 residues. The protocol was immunoSEQ multiplex PCR, while the TCRdb copy is restricted to in-frame clones and leaves out a portion. The sample has 110,000 or so clones, more than 80% seen once; the top ten hold about 6.1%. Of note for this clone: One junction end disagrees with the germline gene, perhaps due to a read error.

During active infection, Seattle patients enrolled and were then monitored through disease. V is TRBV7-2 and J is TRBJ1-2; TRBD1 aligns across 8 bases. Sequencing was carried out using peripheral blood. The receptor comes from a woman aged 60-75 years with COVID-19, enrolled during active disease. The DNA for the CDR3 is TGTGCCAGCAGCTTTAATCAGGGGGCCCAATCTGTTTCCTTC. It codes for CASSFNQGAQSVSF.